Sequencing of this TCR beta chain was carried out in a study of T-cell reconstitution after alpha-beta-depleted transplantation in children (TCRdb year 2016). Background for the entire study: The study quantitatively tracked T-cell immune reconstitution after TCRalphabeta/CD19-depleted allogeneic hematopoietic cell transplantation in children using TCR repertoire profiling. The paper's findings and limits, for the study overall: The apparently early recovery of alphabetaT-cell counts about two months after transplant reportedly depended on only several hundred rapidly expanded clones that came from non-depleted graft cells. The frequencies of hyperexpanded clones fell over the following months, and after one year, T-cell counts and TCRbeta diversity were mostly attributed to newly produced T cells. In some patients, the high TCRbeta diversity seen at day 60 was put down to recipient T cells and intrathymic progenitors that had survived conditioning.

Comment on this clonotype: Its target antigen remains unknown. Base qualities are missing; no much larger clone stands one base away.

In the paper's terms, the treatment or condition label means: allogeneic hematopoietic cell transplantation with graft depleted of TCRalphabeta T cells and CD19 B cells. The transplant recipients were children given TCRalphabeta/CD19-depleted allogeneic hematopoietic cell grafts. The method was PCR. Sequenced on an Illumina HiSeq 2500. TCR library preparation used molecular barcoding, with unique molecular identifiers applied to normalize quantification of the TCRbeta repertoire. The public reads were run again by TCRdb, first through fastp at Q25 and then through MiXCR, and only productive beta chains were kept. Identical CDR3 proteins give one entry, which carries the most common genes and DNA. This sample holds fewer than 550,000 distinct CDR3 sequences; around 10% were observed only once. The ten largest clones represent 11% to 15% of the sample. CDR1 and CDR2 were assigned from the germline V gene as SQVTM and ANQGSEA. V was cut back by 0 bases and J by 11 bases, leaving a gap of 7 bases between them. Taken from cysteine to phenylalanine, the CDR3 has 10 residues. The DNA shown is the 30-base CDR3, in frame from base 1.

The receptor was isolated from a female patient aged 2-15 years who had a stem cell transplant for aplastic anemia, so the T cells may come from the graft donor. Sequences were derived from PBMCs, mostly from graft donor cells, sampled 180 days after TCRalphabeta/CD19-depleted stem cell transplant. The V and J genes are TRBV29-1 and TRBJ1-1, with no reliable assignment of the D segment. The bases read TGCAGCGTTGAAGATTTCGGCGCTTTCTTT. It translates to CSVEDFGAFF.